The present entry profiles one T cell receptor beta chain with its context. Here immunoSEQ multiplex PCR was the method, and the copy in TCRdb shows in-frame clones only, minus some. The data hold tens of thousands of clones, with approximately 87% observed a single time. The sample originates from a study of blood T cell repertoires in COVID-19. Study-wide background: The United States, Italy and Spain were the sources of the acute and convalescent COVID-19 samples.

CDR1 is LGHDT and CDR2 is YNNKEL in the germline V gene (reference sequence). The CDR3 has 14 amino acids. Trimming at V came to 8 bases and at J to 0 bases, leaving 5 bases not matched to a gene. The chain joins TRBV3-1 (or the pseudogene TRBV3-2) to TRBJ2-3; TRBD1 matches at 7 bases. Sequenced input: peripheral blood. This sequence was found in a man aged 55 to 70 with active or convalescent COVID-19. As DNA, the CDR3 is TGTGCCAGCCACCGGGGACAGAGCACAGATACGCAGTATTTT. Its translation is CASHRGQSTDTQYF.